A selection of T cell receptor beta chains follows, all from one sample in a study of control samples from healthy donors and cancer patients. Repertoires were generated with immunoSEQ multiplex PCR, while TCRdb's copy carries only in-frame clones and drops some. The data hold roughly 29,000 clones, with about 80% observed a single time. Sequencing was done on a sample of PBMCs. The receptors were gathered from a man between 60 and 75 years old with head and neck cancer. The CDR3 runs from the conserved cysteine through the conserved F or W. Fields, in order: CDR3 protein, CDR3 DNA, J gene, clone size, V gene, D gene. A D gene is named only where the DNA matches it firmly. Clone size is given for some rows only: seen once, a few or many times, or a class if the clone is expanded.

CDR3 protein: CASSTLAGANNEQFF
CDR3 DNA: TGTGCCAGTAGTACATTAGCGGGAGCTAACAATGAGCAGTTCTTC
J gene: TRBJ2-1
clone size: NA
V gene: TRBV19
D gene: TRBD2

CDR3 protein: CASSQSSRDSSGANVLTF
CDR3 DNA: TGCGCCAGCAGCCAATCGTCCCGGGACAGTTCTGGGGCCAACGTCCTGACTTTC
J gene: TRBJ2-6
clone size: NA
V gene: TRBV4-1
D gene: TRBD1

CDR3 protein: CATSRDSFDRPENIQYF
CDR3 DNA: TGTGCCACCAGCAGAGATTCATTCGACAGGCCGGAAAACATTCAGTACTTC
J gene: TRBJ2-4
clone size: NA
V gene: TRBV15
D gene: NA

CDR3 protein: CASRRTGVAYEQYF
CDR3 DNA: TGTGCCAGCAGGCGGACAGGGGTGGCCTACGAGCAGTACTTC
J gene: TRBJ2-7
clone size: NA
V gene: TRBV27
D gene: TRBD1

CDR3 protein: CASSLDSEKLFF
CDR3 DNA: TGTGCCAGCAGCCTAGACAGTGAAAAACTGTTTTTT
J gene: TRBJ1-4
clone size: medium-sized
V gene: TRBV7-8
D gene: NA

CDR3 protein: CASSYPQSGLSTEAFF
CDR3 DNA: TGTGCCAGCAGTTACCCTCAGTCCGGGCTTAGCACTGAAGCTTTCTTT
J gene: TRBJ1-1
clone size: NA
V gene: TRBV28
D gene: NA

CDR3 protein: CASSQVGFQGATNEKLFF
CDR3 DNA: TGTGCCAGCAGCCAAGTAGGGTTCCAGGGTGCAACTAATGAAAAACTGTTTTTT
J gene: TRBJ1-4
clone size: NA
V gene: TRBV4-2
D gene: NA

CDR3 protein: CASSWKGTDTQYF
CDR3 DNA: TGTGCCAGCAGCTGGAAGGGCACAGATACGCAGTATTTT
J gene: TRBJ2-3
clone size: NA
V gene: TRBV7-8
D gene: NA

CDR3 protein: CASSQAGSGTSGRPQYF
CDR3 DNA: TGTGCCAGCAGCCAAGCTGGCTCTGGGACTAGCGGGAGGCCGCAGTACTTC
J gene: TRBJ2-4
clone size: NA
V gene: TRBV3-1/TRBV3-2
D gene: TRBD2

CDR3 protein: CASLGTGKVNAFF
CDR3 DNA: TGTGCCAGCCTCGGAACAGGGAAGGTAAACGCTTTCTTT
J gene: TRBJ1-1
clone size: NA
V gene: TRBV28
D gene: NA

CDR3 protein: CASRIRGAETQYF
CDR3 DNA: TGTGCCAGCAGGATAAGGGGGGCGGAGACCCAGTACTTC
J gene: TRBJ2-5
clone size: NA
V gene: TRBV3-1/TRBV3-2
D gene: NA

CDR3 protein: CASSQDKFYYEQYF
CDR3 DNA: TGTGCCAGCAGCCAAGATAAGTTCTACTACGAGCAGTACTTC
J gene: TRBJ2-7
clone size: once
V gene: TRBV3-1/TRBV3-2
D gene: NA

CDR3 protein: CSGRDSRYGYTF
CDR3 DNA: TGCAGCGGGCGGGACAGTAGATATGGCTACACCTTC
J gene: TRBJ1-2
clone size: few
V gene: TRBV29-1
D gene: TRBD1

CDR3 protein: CASSRHESLNEQFF
CDR3 DNA: TGTGCCAGCAGCCGCCATGAAAGCCTAAATGAGCAGTTCTTC
J gene: TRBJ2-1
clone size: NA
V gene: TRBV6-6
D gene: NA

CDR3 protein: CASSLVNTEAFF
CDR3 DNA: TGTGCCAGCAGCCTGGTGAACACTGAAGCTTTCTTT
J gene: TRBJ1-1
clone size: NA
V gene: TRBV5-6
D gene: NA

CDR3 protein: CASSYPGMNTEAFF
CDR3 DNA: TGTGCCAGCAGTTACCCAGGGATGAACACTGAAGCTTTCTTT
J gene: TRBJ1-1
clone size: few
V gene: TRBV6-6
D gene: NA

CDR3 protein: CASKGREGQAYNEQFF
CDR3 DNA: TGTGCCAGCAAAGGTCGGGAGGGACAAGCCTACAATGAGCAGTTCTTC
J gene: TRBJ2-1
clone size: NA
V gene: TRBV7-9
D gene: TRBD2

CDR3 protein: CVWGSRNYGYTF
CDR3 DNA: TGTGTCTGGGGTAGCAGGAACTATGGCTACACCTTC
J gene: TRBJ1-2
clone size: NA
V gene: TRBV30
D gene: NA

CDR3 protein: CASRKNQGTYGYTF
CDR3 DNA: TGTGCCAGCAGGAAAAACCAGGGTACCTATGGCTACACCTTC
J gene: TRBJ1-2
clone size: few
V gene: TRBV27
D gene: NA

CDR3 protein: CATTPPSQITEAFF
CDR3 DNA: TGTGCCACCACCCCTCCGTCCCAGATCACTGAAGCTTTCTTT
J gene: TRBJ1-1
clone size: once
V gene: TRBV15
D gene: NA

CDR3 protein: CASSEAGVSTDTQYF
CDR3 DNA: TGTGCCAGCAGCGAAGCGGGGGTTAGCACAGATACGCAGTATTTT
J gene: TRBJ2-3
clone size: NA
V gene: TRBV25-1
D gene: TRBD2

CDR3 protein: CATSRGVTGSYGYTF
CDR3 DNA: TGTGCCACCAGCAGGGGAGTAACAGGGTCCTATGGCTACACCTTC
J gene: TRBJ1-2
clone size: NA
V gene: TRBV15
D gene: NA

CDR3 protein: CASSNGQNQPQHF
CDR3 DNA: TGTGCCAGCAGTAACGGACAGAATCAGCCCCAGCATTTT
J gene: TRBJ1-5
clone size: few
V gene: TRBV11-2
D gene: NA

CDR3 protein: CASSGGLADEQYF
CDR3 DNA: TGTGCCAGCAGCGGGGGACTAGCGGACGAGCAGTACTTC
J gene: TRBJ2-7
clone size: NA
V gene: TRBV9
D gene: TRBD2

CDR3 protein: CASSPRRELFF
CDR3 DNA: TGTGCCAGCAGTCCCCGAAGGGAGCTGTTTTTT
J gene: TRBJ2-2
clone size: once
V gene: TRBV28
D gene: NA

CDR3 protein: CASSGDWGNQPQHF
CDR3 DNA: TGTGCCAGCAGTGGTGACTGGGGCAATCAGCCCCAGCATTTT
J gene: TRBJ1-5
clone size: few
V gene: TRBV2
D gene: NA

CDR3 protein: CASSISRTDTQYF
CDR3 DNA: TGTGCCAGTAGTATATCGCGCACAGATACGCAGTATTTT
J gene: TRBJ2-3
clone size: NA
V gene: TRBV19
D gene: NA

CDR3 protein: CASSLLPGTEAFF
CDR3 DNA: TGTGCCAGCAGCTTACTGCCTGGCACTGAAGCTTTCTTT
J gene: TRBJ1-1
clone size: NA
V gene: TRBV11-3
D gene: NA

CDR3 protein: CSASHRTYEQYF
CDR3 DNA: TGCAGTGCTAGTCACAGGACCTACGAGCAGTACTTC
J gene: TRBJ2-7
clone size: once
V gene: TRBV20-1
D gene: NA

CDR3 protein: CATSDLRGNTIYF
CDR3 DNA: TGTGCCACCAGTGATTTGAGGGGAAACACCATATATTTT
J gene: TRBJ1-3
clone size: NA
V gene: TRBV24-1
D gene: NA

CDR3 protein: CASSLLQASGSFSHEQFF
CDR3 DNA: TGTGCCAGCAGCTTACTTCAGGCTAGCGGGAGTTTTAGTCATGAGCAGTTCTTC
J gene: TRBJ2-1
clone size: NA
V gene: TRBV7-6
D gene: TRBD2

CDR3 protein: CASLRSGEETQYF
CDR3 DNA: TGTGCCAGCCTCCGGTCGGGGGAAGAGACCCAGTACTTC
J gene: TRBJ2-5
clone size: few
V gene: TRBV2
D gene: NA

CDR3 protein: CASKTTGTSSAEAFF
CDR3 DNA: TGTGCCAGTAAGACGACAGGAACCTCTAGTGCTGAAGCTTTCTTT
J gene: TRBJ1-1
clone size: NA
V gene: TRBV19
D gene: NA

CDR3 protein: CASEGLSSYEQYF
CDR3 DNA: TGTGCCAGCGAGGGACTGAGCTCCTACGAGCAGTACTTC
J gene: TRBJ2-7
clone size: NA
V gene: TRBV28
D gene: NA

CDR3 protein: CAIKGTGGTGELFF
CDR3 DNA: TGTGCCATCAAAGGGACAGGGGGCACCGGGGAGCTGTTTTTT
J gene: TRBJ2-2
clone size: NA
V gene: TRBV10-3
D gene: TRBD1

CDR3 protein: CASSQGSGQPQHF
CDR3 DNA: TGTGCCAGCAGCCAGGGGTCGGGTCAGCCCCAGCATTTT
J gene: TRBJ1-5
clone size: medium-sized
V gene: TRBV28
D gene: NA

CDR3 protein: CASSLTTTSGTYNEQFF
CDR3 DNA: TGTGCCAGCAGCTTAACGACCACTAGCGGAACCTACAATGAGCAGTTCTTC
J gene: TRBJ2-1
clone size: medium-sized
V gene: TRBV7-3
D gene: TRBD2

CDR3 protein: CASSYEGTRPQHF
CDR3 DNA: TGTGCCAGCAGTTACGAGGGGACAAGGCCCCAGCATTTT
J gene: TRBJ1-5
clone size: NA
V gene: TRBV6-6
D gene: NA

CDR3 protein: CASASQFYNEQFF
CDR3 DNA: TGTGCTAGTGCCTCCCAATTCTACAATGAGCAGTTCTTC
J gene: TRBJ2-1
clone size: few
V gene: TRBV12-5
D gene: NA

CDR3 protein: CASSGKVTGALGEQYF
CDR3 DNA: TGCGCCAGCAGCGGGAAAGTAACAGGGGCCCTTGGCGAGCAGTACTTC
J gene: TRBJ2-7
clone size: NA
V gene: TRBV5-1
D gene: TRBD1

CDR3 protein: CASSLGLAGTGELFF
CDR3 DNA: TGTGCCAGCAGCCTCGGACTAGCGGGCACCGGGGAGCTGTTTTTT
J gene: TRBJ2-2
clone size: medium-sized
V gene: TRBV5-6
D gene: TRBD2

CDR3 protein: CASSQEVGSRNQPQHF
CDR3 DNA: TGTGCCAGCAGCCAAGAGGTGGGCAGCCGCAATCAGCCCCAGCATTTT
J gene: TRBJ1-5
clone size: medium-sized
V gene: TRBV4-2
D gene: NA

CDR3 protein: CASSQLVLNEQFF
CDR3 DNA: TGTGCCAGCAGCCAACTAGTATTGAATGAGCAGTTCTTC
J gene: TRBJ2-1
clone size: NA
V gene: TRBV7-9
D gene: NA

CDR3 protein: CAWSALQGRDIQYF
CDR3 DNA: TGTGCCTGGAGCGCATTACAGGGTAGGGACATTCAGTACTTC
J gene: TRBJ2-4
clone size: NA
V gene: TRBV30
D gene: NA